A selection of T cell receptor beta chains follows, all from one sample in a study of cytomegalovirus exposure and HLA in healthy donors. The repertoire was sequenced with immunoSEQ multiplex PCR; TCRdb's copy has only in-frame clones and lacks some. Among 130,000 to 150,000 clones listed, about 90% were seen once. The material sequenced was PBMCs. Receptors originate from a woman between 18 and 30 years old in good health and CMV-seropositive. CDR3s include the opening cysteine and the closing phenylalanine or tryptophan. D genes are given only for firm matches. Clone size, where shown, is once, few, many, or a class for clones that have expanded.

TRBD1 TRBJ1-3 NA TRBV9 CASSPGTGSGNTIYF TGTGCCAGCAGCCCCGGGACAGGGTCTGGAAACACCATATATTTT
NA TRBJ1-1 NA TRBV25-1 CASSEVQGGAFF TGTGCCAGCAGTGAAGTTCAGGGAGGAGCTTTCTTT
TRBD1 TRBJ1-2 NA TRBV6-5 CASSYPGQAGGYTF TGTGCCAGCAGTTACCCCGGACAGGCAGGTGGCTACACCTTC
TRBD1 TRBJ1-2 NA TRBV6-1 CASSDALGQGASYGYTF TGTGCCAGCAGTGACGCACTGGGACAGGGGGCGAGCTATGGCTACACCTTC
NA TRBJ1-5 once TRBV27 CASSFHSSNQPQHF TGTGCCAGCAGTTTTCATAGCAGCAATCAGCCCCAGCATTTT
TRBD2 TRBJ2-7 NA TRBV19 CATAGLAGAGEQYF TGTGCCACCGCGGGGCTAGCGGGGGCCGGCGAGCAGTACTTC
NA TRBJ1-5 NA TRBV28 CASSLGGERQPQHF TGTGCCAGCAGTTTGGGAGGGGAGAGGCAGCCCCAGCATTTT
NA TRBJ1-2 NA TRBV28 CASSLTDSSDGYTF TGTGCCAGCAGTTTAACCGACAGCAGCGATGGCTACACCTTC
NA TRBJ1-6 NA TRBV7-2 CASSSLALGGSPLHF TGTGCCAGCAGCTCCCTCGCCCTCGGAGGGTCACCCCTCCACTTT
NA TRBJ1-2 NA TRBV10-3 CAISATKGYTF TGTGCCATCAGTGCTACGAAGGGCTACACCTTC
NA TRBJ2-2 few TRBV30 CAWSVLRQANTGELFF TGTGCCTGGAGTGTACTACGCCAAGCGAACACCGGGGAGCTGTTTTTT
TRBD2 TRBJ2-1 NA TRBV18 CASSPPYLAGDNEQFF TGTGCCAGCTCACCACCATACCTAGCGGGGGACAATGAGCAGTTCTTC
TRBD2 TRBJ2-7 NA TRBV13 CASSPSGESYEQYF TGTGCCAGCAGCCCCAGCGGGGAGTCCTACGAGCAGTACTTC
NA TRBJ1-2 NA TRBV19 CASRQGQSIYGYTF TGTGCCAGTAGACAAGGACAGTCGATCTATGGCTACACCTTC
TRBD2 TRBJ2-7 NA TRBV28 CASSLAGGIFYEQYF TGTGCCAGCAGTTTAGCGGGAGGCATTTTCTACGAGCAGTACTTC
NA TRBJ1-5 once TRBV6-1 CASSEGAGSNQPQHF TGTGCCAGCAGTGAAGGTGCAGGGAGCAATCAGCCCCAGCATTTT
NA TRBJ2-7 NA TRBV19 CASGTTGGDEQYF TGTGCCAGTGGTACCACAGGGGGGGACGAGCAGTACTTC
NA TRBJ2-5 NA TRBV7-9 CASSKGVQETQYF TGTGCCAGCAGCAAAGGGGTCCAAGAGACCCAGTACTTC
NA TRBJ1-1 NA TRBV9 CASSFSQGTEAFF TGTGCCAGCAGCTTCAGTCAGGGCACTGAAGCTTTCTTT
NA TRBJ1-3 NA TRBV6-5 CASSYSGQGTGNTIYF TGTGCCAGCAGTTACTCGGGCCAGGGAACTGGAAACACCATATATTTT
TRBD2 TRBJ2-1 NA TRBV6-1 CASSELAGVGTNNEQFF TGTGCCAGCAGTGAATTAGCGGGAGTAGGGACGAACAATGAGCAGTTCTTC
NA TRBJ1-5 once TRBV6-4 CASMGGSNQPQHF TGTGCCAGCATGGGGGGAAGCAATCAGCCCCAGCATTTT
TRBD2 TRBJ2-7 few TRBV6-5 CASRSSGGPFEQYF TGTGCCAGCAGGTCTAGCGGGGGGCCGTTCGAGCAGTACTTC
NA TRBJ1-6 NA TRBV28 CASSLPRGGNSPLHF TGTGCCAGCAGTTTACCTCGAGGGGGAAATTCACCCCTCCACTTT
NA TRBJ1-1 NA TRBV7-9 CASSSGQWDNTEAFF TGTGCCAGCAGCTCCGGACAGTGGGATAACACTGAAGCTTTCTTT
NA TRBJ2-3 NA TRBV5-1 CASSLDPRQDTQYF TGCGCCAGCAGCTTGGACCCGCGGCAAGATACGCAGTATTTT
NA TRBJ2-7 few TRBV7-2 CASSPAYEQYF TGTGCCAGCAGCCCCGCGTACGAGCAGTACTTC
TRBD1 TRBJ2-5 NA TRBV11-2 CASSLERGQTPRAQYF TGTGCCAGCAGCTTAGAAAGGGGACAGACTCCTCGGGCCCAGTACTTC
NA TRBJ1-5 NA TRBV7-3 CASSPGGTDMAQHF TGTGCCAGCAGCCCCGGAGGTACCGATATGGCCCAGCATTTT
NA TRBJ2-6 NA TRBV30 CAWGGQSSSGANVLTF TGTGCCTGGGGAGGACAGAGTAGCTCTGGGGCCAACGTCCTGACTTTC
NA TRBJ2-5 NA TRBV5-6 CASSLKGRVGETQYF TGTGCCAGCAGCTTAAAGGGCAGGGTGGGGGAGACCCAGTACTTC
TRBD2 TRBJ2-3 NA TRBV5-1 CASSMTSGGFGTDTQYF TGCGCCAGCAGCATGACTAGCGGGGGGTTTGGCACAGATACGCAGTATTTT
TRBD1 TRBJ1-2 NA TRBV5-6 CASSPRRQGSYTF TGTGCCAGCAGCCCCAGACGACAGGGGTCCTACACCTTC
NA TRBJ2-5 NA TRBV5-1 CASSLVGARPTQETQYF TGCGCCAGCAGCTTGGTGGGGGCTAGACCCACCCAAGAGACCCAGTACTTC
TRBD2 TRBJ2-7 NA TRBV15 CATSPAGGMSYEQYF TGTGCCACCAGCCCCGCGGGGGGCATGTCCTACGAGCAGTACTTC
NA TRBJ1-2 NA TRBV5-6 CASSLAGRRDYGYTF TGTGCCAGCAGCTTGGCCGGCAGGAGGGACTATGGCTACACCTTC
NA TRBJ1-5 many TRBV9 CASSVGGYDQPQHF TGTGCCAGCAGCGTAGGAGGCTATGATCAGCCCCAGCATTTT
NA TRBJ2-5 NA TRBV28 CASFEAETQYF TGTGCCAGCTTTGAAGCGGAGACCCAGTACTTC
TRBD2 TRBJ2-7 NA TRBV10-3 CAISDGTSGSYEQYF TGTGCCATCAGTGATGGGACTAGCGGGTCCTACGAGCAGTACTTC
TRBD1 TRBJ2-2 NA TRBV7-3 CASSQGTGVSGELFF TGTGCCAGCAGCCAAGGGACAGGGGTCTCCGGGGAGCTGTTTTTT
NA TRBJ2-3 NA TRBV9 CASSNPGLSTDTQYF TGTGCCAGCAGCAACCCGGGACTTAGCACAGATACGCAGTATTTT
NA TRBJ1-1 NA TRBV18 CASSPLRTVNTEAFF TGTGCCAGCTCACCACTCCGGACAGTGAACACTGAAGCTTTCTTT
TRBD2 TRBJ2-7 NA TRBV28 CASGRETYEQYF TGTGCCAGCGGGAGGGAAACCTACGAGCAGTACTTC